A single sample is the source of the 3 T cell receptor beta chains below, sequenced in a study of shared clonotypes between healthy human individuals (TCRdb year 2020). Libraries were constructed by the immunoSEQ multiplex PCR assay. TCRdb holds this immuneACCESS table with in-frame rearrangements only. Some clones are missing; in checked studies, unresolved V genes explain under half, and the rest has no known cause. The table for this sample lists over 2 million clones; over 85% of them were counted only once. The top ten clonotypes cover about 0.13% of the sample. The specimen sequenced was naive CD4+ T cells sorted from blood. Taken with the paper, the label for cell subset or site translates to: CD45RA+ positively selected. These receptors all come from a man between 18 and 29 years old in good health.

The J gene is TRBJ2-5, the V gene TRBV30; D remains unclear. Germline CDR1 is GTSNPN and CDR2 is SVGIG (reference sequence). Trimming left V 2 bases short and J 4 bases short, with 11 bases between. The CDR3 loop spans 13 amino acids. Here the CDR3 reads CAWSIAVGETQYF. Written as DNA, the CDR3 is TGTGCCTGGAGTATCGCCGTAGGAGAGACCCAGTACTTC. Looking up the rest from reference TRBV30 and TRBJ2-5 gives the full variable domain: SQTIHQWPATLVQPVGSPLSLECTVEGTSNPNLYWYRQAAGRGLQLLFYSVGIGQISSEVPQNLSASRPQDRQFILSSKKLLLSDSGFYLCAWSIAVGETQYFGPGTRLLVL.

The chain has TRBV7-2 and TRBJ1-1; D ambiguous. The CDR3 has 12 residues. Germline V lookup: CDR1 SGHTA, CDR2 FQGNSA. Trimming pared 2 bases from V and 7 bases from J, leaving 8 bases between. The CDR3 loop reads CASSLLGSEAFF. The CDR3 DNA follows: TGTGCCAGCAGCTTACTTGGGAGTGAAGCTTTCTTT.

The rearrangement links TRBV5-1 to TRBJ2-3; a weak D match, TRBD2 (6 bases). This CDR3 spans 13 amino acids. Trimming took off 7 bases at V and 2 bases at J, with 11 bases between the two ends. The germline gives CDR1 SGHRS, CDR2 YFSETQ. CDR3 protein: CASGAGNTDTQYF. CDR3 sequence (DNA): TGCGCCAGCGGGGCGGGAAACACAGATACGCAGTATTTT.